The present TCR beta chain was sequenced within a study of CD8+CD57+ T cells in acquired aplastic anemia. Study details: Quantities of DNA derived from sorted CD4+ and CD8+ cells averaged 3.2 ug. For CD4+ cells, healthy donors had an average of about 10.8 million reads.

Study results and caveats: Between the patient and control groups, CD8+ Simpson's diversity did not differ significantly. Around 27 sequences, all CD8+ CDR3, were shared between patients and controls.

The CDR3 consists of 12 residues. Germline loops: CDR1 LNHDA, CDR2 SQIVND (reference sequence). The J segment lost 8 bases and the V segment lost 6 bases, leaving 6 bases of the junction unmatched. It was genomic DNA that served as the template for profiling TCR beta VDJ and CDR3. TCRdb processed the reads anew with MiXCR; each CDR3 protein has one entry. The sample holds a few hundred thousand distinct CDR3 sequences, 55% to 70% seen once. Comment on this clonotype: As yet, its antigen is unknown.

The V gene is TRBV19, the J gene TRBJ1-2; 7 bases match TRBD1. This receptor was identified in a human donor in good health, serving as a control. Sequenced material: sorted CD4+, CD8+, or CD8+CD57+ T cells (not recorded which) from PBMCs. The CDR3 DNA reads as TGTGCCAGTAGGCAGGGGGTGTCGGGCTACACCTTC. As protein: CASRQGVSGYTF.